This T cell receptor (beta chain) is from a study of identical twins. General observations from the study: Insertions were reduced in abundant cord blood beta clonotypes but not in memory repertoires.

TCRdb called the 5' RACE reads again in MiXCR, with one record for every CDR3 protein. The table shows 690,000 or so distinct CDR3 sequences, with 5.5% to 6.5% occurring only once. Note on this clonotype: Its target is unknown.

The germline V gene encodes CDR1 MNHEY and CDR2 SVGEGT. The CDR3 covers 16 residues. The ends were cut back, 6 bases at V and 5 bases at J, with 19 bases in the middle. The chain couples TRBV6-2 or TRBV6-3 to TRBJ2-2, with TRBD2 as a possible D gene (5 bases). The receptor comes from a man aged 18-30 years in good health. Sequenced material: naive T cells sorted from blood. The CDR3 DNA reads TGTGCCAGCAGGGACGCTAGCCTTCAACCTACCGGGGAGCTGTTTTTT. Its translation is CASRDASLQPTGELFF.